The T cell receptor beta chain under discussion was sequenced for a study of cytomegalovirus exposure and HLA in healthy donors. Study-wide results and limits: In vitro, three CMV-associated chains proved specific for CMV antigens.

With 60 Vbeta and 13 Jbeta primers, the PCR was carried out. TCRdb's copy holds only in-frame clones and misses some; the assay was immunoSEQ multiplex PCR. The table has fewer than 200,000 clones, 75% seen once. The CDR3 spans 16 residues. Germline loops: CDR1 SQVTM, CDR2 ANQGSEA. The J segment lost 3 bases and the V segment lost 4 bases, leaving 6 bases of the junction unmatched. On this clone itself: Its antigen is as yet unknown.

Sequencing was performed on PBMCs. The sequence derives from a male donor in good health and CMV-seronegative. The chain employs TRBV29-1 and TRBJ2-6; 10 nucleotides agree with TRBD1. The CDR3 DNA follows: TGCAGCGTTGCCCGACAGGGGGCTGGTGGGGCCAACGTCCTGACTTTC. This encodes CSVARQGAGGANVLTF.